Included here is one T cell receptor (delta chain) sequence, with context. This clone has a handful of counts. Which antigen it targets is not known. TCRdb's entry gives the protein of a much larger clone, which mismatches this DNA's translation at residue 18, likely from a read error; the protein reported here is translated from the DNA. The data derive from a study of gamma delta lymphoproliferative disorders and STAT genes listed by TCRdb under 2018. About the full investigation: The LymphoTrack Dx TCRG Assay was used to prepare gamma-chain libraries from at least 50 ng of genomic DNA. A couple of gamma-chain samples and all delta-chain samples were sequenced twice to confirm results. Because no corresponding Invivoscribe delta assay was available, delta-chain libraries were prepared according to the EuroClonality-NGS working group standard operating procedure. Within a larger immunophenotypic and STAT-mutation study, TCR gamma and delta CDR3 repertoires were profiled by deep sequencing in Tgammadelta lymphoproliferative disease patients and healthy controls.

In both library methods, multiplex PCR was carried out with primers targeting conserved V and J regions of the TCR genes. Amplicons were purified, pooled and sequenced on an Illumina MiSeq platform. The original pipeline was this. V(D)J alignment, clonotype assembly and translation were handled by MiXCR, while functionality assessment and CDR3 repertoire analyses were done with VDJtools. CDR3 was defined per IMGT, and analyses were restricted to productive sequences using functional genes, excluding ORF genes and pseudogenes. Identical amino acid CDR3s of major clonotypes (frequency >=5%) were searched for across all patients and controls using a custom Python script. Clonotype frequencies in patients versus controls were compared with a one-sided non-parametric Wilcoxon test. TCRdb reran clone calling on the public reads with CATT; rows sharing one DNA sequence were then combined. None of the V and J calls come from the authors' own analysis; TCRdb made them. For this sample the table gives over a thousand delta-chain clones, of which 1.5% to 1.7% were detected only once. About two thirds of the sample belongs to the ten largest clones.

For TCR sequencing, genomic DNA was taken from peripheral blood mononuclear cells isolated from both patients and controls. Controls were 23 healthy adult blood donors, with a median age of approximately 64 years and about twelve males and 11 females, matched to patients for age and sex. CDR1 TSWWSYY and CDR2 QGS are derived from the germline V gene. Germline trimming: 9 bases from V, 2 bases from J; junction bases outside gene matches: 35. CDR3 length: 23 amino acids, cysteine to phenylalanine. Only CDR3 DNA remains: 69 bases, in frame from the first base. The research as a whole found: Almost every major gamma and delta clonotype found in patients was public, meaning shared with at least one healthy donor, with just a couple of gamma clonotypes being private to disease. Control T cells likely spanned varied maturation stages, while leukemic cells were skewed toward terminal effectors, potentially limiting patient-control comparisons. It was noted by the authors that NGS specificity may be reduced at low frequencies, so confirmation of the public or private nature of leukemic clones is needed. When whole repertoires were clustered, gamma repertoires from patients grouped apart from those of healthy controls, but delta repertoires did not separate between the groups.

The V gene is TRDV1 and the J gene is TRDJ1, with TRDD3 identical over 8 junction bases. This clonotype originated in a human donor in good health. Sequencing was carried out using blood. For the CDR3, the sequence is CALCGGTYPVLGASIIRTDKLIF. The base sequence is TGTGCTCTCTGCGGTGGGACCTACCCCGTACTGGGGGCCTCGATAATACGGACCGATAAACTCATCTTT.